This TCR beta chain was identified during a study of prognosis after radiotherapy for stage I lung cancer. As for the study in general: Patients in the cohort never received concurrent therapy with stereotactic body radiotherapy. The study, taken as a whole, reports: Unique TCR clone counts fell after stereotactic body radiation therapy, median around 10,000 versus 6,900.

Uniform node negativity on CT and PET/CT characterised the cohort, and no patient had undergone prior chemotherapy or radiotherapy or presented other malignancies. To note about this clonotype: What it recognizes is unknown.

Deletions cut 0 bases from V and 6 bases from J, with 11 bases between. Germline V gene lookup returns CDR1 SGHAT and CDR2 FQNNGV. The CDR3 has 15 residues. Multiplex PCR in two rounds served to amplify TCR beta CDR3 from genomic DNA. Primers were specific to each TRBV and TRBJ gene in first-round PCR. TCRdb processed the multiplex PCR reads anew with MiXCR; each CDR3 protein has one entry. In the table there are 10,000 to 15,000 distinct CDR3 sequences, roughly 40% of which are singletons. The rearrangement links TRBV11-2 to TRBJ2-2; TRBD2 might be the D (6 bases). The starting material was PBMCs, obtained before or after stereotactic body radiation therapy (not recorded which). The clonotype was recovered from a donor over 45 with non-small cell lung cancer. CDR3 in DNA: TGTGCCAGCAGCTTAGATGGCGGGAAGGCCGGGGAGCTGTTTTTT. Translating gives CASSLDGGKAGELFF.